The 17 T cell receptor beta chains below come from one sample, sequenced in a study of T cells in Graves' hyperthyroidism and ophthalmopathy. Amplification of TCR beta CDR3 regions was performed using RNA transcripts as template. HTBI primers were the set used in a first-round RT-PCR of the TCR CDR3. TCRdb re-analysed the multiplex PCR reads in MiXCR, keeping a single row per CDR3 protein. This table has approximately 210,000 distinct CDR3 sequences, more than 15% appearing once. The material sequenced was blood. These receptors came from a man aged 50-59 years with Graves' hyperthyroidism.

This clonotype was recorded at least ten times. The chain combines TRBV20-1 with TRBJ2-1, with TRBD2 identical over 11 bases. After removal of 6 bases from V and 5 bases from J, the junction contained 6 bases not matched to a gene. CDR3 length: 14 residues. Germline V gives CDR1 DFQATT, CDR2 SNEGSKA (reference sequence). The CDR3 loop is CSALTSGSDNEQFF. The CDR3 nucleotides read TGCAGTGCCCTCACTAGCGGGAGTGACAATGAGCAGTTCTTC.

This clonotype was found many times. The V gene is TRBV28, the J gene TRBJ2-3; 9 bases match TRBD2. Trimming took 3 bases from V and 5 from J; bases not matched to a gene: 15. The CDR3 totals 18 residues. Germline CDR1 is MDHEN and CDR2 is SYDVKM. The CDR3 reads CASSLRWGRAGGLDTQYF. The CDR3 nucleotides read TGTGCCAGCAGTTTGCGGTGGGGTCGAGCGGGAGGTTTAGATACGCAGTATTTT.

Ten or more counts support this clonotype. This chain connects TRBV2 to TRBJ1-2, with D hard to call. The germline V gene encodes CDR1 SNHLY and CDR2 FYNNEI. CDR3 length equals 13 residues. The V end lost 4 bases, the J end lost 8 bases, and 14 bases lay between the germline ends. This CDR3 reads CASSVETLRGYTF. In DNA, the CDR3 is TGTGCCAGCAGTGTGGAGACACTACGGGGCTACACCTTC.

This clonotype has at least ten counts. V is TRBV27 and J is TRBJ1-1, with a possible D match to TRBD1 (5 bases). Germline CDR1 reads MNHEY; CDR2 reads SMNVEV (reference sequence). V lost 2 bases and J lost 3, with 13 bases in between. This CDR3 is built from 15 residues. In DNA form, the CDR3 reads TGTGCCAGCAGTTTAGGGGCGGGGTGGGACACTGAAGCTTTCTTT. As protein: CASSLGAGWDTEAFF.

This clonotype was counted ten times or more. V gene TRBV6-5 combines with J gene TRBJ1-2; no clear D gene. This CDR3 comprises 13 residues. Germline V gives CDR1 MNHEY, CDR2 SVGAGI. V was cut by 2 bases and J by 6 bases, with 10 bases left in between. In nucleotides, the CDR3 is TGTGCCAGCAGTTACGAAGGGCGGGATGGCTACACCTTC. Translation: CASSYEGRDGYTF.

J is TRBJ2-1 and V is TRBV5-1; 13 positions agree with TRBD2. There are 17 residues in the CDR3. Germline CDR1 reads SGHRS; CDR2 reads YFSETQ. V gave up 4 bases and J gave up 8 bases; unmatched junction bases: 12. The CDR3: CASSARGGTSGIDEQFF. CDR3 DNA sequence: TGCGCCAGCAGCGCCCGTGGTGGGACTAGCGGGATCGATGAGCAGTTCTTC.

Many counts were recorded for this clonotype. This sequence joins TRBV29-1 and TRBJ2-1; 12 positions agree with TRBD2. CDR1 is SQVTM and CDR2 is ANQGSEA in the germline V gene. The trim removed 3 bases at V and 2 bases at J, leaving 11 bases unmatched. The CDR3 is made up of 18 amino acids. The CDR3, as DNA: TGCAGCGTTGACGGGAAAACTACTAGCGGGAGGACCTACAATGAGCAGTTCTTC. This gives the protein CSVDGKTTSGRTYNEQFF.

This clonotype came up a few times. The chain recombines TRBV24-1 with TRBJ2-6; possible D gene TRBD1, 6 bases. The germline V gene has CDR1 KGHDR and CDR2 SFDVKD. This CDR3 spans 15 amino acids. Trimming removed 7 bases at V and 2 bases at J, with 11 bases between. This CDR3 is CATSTGIPGANVLTF. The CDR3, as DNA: TGTGCCACCAGCACAGGGATTCCTGGGGCCAACGTCCTGACTTTC.

CDR3: CASSQGLAGGAYEQYF. The CDR3, as DNA: TGCGCCAGCAGCCAAGGACTAGCGGGAGGCGCCTACGAGCAGTACTTC. The chain has TRBV4-3 and TRBJ2-7; 13 bases are shared with TRBD2. This CDR3 comprises 16 residues. J was trimmed by 2 bases and V by 1 base; bases with no gene match: 2. CDR1 LGHNA and CDR2 YSLEER come from the germline V gene.

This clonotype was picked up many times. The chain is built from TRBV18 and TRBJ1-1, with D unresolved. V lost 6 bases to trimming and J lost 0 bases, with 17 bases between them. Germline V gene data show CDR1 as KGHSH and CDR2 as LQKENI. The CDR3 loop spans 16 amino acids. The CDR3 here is CASSPHAPKMNTEAFF. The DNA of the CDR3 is TGTGCCAGCTCGCCCCACGCGCCTAAAATGAACACTGAAGCTTTCTTT.

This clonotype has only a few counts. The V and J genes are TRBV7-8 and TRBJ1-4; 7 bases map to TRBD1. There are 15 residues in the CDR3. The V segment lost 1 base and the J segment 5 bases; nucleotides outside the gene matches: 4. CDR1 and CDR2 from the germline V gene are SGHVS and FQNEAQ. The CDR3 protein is CASSLGRGGNEKLFF. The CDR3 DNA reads TGTGCCAGCAGCTTAGGCAGGGGGGGAAATGAAAAACTGTTTTTT.

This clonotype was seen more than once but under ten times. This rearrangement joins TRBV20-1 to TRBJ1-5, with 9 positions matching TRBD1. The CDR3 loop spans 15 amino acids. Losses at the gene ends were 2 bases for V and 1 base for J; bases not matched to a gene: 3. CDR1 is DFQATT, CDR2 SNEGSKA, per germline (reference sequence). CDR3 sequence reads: CSARTGGFSNQPQHF. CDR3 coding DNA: TGCAGTGCTAGAACAGGGGGCTTCAGCAATCAGCCCCAGCATTTT.

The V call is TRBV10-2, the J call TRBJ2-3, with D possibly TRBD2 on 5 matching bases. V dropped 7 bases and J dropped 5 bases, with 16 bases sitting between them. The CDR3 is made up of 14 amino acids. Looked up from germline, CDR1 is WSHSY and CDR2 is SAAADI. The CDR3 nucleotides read TGCGCCAGCAATGTTGCTAGCTGGTTAGATACGCAGTATTTT. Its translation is CASNVASWLDTQYF.

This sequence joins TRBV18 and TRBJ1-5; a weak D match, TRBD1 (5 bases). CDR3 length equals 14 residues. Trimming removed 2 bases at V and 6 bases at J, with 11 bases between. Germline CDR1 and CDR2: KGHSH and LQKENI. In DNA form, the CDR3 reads TGTGCCAGCTCACCAGGGGGAGCTGGTCAGCCCCAGCATTTT. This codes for CASSPGGAGQPQHF. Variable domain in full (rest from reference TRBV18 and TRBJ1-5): NAGVMQNPRHLVRRRGQEARLRCSPMKGHSHVYWYRQLPEEGLKFMVYLQKENIIDESGMPKERFSAEFPKEGPSILRIQQVVRGDSAAYFCASSPGGAGQPQHFGDGTRLSIL.

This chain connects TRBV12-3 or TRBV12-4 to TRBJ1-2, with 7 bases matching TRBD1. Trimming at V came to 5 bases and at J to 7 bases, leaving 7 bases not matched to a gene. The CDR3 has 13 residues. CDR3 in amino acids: CASSPTGDCGYTF. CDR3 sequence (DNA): TGTGCCAGCAGTCCCACAGGGGACTGTGGCTACACCTTC.

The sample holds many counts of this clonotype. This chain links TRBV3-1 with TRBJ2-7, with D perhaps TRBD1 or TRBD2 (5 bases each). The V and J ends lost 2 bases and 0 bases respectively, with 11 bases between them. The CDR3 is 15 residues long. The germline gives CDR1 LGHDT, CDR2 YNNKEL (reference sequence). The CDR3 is CASSQTGTASYEQYF. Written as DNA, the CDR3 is TGTGCCAGCAGCCAAACCGGGACGGCCTCCTACGAGCAGTACTTC.

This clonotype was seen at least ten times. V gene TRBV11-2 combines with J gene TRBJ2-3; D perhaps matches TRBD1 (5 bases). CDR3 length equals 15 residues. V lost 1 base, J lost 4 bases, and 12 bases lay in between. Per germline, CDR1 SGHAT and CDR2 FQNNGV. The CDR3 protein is CASSLADPRADTQYF. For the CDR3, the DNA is TGTGCCAGCAGCTTAGCGGACCCCAGGGCAGATACGCAGTATTTT.